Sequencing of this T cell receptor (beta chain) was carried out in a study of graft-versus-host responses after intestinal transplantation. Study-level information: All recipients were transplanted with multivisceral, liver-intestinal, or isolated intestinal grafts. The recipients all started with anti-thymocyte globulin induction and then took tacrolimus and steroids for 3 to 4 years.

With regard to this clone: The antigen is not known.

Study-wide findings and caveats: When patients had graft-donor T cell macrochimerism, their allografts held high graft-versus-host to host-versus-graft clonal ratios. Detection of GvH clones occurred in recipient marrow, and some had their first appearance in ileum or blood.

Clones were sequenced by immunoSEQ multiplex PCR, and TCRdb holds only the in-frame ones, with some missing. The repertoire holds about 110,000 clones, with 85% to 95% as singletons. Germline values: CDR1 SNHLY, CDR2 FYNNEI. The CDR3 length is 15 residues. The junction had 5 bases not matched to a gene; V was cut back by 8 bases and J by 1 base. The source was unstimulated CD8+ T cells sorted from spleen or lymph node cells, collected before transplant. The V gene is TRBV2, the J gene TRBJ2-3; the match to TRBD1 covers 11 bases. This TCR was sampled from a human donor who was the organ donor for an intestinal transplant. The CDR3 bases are TGTGCCAGCCGCCTGGACAGGGGGCGCACAGATACGCAGTATTTT. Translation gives CASRLDRGRTDTQYF.